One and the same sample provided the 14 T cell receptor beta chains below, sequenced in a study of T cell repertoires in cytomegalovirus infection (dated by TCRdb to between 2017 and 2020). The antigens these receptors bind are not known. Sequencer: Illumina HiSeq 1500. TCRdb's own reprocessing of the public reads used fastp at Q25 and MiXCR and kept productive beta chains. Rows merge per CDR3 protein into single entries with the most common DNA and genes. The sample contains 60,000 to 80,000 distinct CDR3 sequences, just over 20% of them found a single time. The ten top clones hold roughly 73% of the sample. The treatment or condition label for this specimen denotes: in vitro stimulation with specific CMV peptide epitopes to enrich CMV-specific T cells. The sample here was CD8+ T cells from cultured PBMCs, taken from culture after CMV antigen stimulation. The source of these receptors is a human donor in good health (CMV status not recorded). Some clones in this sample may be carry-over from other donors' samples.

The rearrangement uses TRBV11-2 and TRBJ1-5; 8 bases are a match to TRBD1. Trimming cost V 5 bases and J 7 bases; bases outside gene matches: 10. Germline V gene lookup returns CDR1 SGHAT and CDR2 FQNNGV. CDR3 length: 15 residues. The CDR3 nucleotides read TGTGCCAGCAGCCCGGGGACAGGCGGATTCCAGCCCCAGCATTTT. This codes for CASSPGTGGFQPQHF.

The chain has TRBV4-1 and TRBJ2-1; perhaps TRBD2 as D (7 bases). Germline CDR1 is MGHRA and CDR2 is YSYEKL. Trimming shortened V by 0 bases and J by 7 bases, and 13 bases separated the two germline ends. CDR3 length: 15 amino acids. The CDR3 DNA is TGCGCCAGCAGCCAAGAGGGGGGGGCAGGGAATGAGCAGTTCTTC. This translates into CASSQEGGAGNEQFF.

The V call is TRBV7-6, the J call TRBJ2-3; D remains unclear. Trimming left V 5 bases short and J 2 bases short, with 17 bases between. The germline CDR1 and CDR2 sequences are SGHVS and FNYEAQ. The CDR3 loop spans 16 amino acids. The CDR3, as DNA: TGTGCCAGCAGCCGGTACCCCGGCTCCCTCACAGATACGCAGTATTTT. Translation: CASSRYPGSLTDTQYF. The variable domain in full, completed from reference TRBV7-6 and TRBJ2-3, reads GAGVSQSPRYKVTKRGQDVALRCDPISGHVSLYWYRQALGQGPEFLTYFNYEAQQDKSGLPNDRFSAERPEGSISTLTIQRTEQRDSAMYRCASSRYPGSLTDTQYFGPGTRLTVL.

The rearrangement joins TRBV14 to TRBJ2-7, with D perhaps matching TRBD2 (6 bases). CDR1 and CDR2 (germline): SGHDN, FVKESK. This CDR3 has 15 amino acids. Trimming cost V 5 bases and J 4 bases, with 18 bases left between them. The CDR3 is CASSSQGGGLYEQYF. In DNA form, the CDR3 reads TGTGCCAGCAGCTCGCAGGGTGGAGGGCTTTACGAGCAGTACTTC.

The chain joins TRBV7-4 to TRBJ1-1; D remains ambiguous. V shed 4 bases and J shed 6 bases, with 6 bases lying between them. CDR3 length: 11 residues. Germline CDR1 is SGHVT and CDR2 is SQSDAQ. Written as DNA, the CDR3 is TGTGCCAGCAGCTCGGACGCTGAAGCTTTCTTT. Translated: CASSSDAEAFF. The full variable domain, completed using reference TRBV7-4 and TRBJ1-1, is GAGVSQSPRYKVAKRGRDVALRCDSISGHVTLYWYRQTLGQGSEVLTYSQSDAQRDKSGRPSGRFSAERPERSVSTLKIQRTEQGDSAVYLCASSSDAEAFFGQGTRLTVV.

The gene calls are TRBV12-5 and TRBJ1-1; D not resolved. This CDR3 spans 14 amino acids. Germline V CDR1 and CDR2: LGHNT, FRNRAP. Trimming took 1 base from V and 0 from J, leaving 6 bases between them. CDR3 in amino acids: CASGLGAVNTEAFF. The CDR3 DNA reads TGTGCTAGTGGTTTGGGCGCGGTGAACACTGAAGCTTTCTTT. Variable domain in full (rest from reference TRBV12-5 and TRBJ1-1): DARVTQTPRHKVTEMGQEVTMRCQPILGHNTVFWYRQTMMQGLELLAYFRNRAPLDDSGMPKDRFSAEMPDATLATLKIQPSEPRDSAVYFCASGLGAVNTEAFFGQGTRLTVV.

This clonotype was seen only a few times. The CDR3 loop is CASSVSSRGLSGANVLTF. CDR3 DNA: TGTGCCAGCAGCGTATCTTCGAGGGGGCTCTCTGGGGCCAACGTCCTGACTTTC. V gene TRBV7-2 combines with J gene TRBJ2-6; 7 positions match TRBD1. Germline loops: CDR1 SGHTA, CDR2 FQGNSA. The length of the CDR3 is 18 residues. V shed 5 bases and J 0 bases; nucleotides not matched to a gene: 10.

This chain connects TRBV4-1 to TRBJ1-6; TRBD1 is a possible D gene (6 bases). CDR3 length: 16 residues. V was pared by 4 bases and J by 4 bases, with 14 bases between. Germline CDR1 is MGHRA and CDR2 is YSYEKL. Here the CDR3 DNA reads TGCGCCAGCAGCCGTGGGGGCGAGGTGTATAATTCACCCCTCCACTTT. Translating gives CASSRGGEVYNSPLHF.

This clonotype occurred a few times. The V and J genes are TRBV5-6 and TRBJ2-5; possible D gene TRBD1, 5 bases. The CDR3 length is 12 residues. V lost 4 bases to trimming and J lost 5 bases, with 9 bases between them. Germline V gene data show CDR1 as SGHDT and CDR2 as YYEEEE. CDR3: CASSRGSETQYF. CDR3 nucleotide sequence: TGTGCCAGCAGCAGGGGATCGGAGACCCAGTACTTC.

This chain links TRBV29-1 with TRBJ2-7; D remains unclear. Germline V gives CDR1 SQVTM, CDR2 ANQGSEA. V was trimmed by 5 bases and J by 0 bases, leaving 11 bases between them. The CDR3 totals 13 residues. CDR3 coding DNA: TGCAGCGTTCCCAGTTACGACTCCTACGAGCAGTACTTC. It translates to CSVPSYDSYEQYF.

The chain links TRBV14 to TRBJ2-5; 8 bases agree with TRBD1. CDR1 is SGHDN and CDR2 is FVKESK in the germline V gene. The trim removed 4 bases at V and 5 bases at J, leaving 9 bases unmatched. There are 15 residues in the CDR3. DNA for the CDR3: TGTGCCAGCAGCCGCTTCCAGGGGGCGCGGGAGACCCAGTACTTC. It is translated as CASSRFQGARETQYF.

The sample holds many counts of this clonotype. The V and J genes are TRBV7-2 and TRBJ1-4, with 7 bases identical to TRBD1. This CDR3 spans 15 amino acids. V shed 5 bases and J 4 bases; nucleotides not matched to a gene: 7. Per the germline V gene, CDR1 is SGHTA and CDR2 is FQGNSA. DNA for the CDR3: TGTGCCAGCAGCCCCAGGGGACAGCTTAATGAAAAACTGTTTTTT. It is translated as CASSPRGQLNEKLFF.

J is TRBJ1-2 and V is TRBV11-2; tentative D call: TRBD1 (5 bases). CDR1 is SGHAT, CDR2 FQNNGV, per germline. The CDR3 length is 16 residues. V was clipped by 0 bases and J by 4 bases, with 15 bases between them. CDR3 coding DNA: TGTGCCAGCAGCTTAGATGGACACCTGGACGGCTATGGCTACACCTTC. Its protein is CASSLDGHLDGYGYTF.

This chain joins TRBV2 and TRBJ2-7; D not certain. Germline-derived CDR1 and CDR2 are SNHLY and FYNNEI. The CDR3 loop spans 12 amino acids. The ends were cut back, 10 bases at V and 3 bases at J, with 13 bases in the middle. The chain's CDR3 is CAITGNNYEQYF. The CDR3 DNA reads TGTGCCATAACGGGCAATAACTACGAGCAGTACTTC. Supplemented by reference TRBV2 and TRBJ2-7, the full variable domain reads EPEVTQTPSHQVTQMGQEVILRCVPISNHLYFYWYRQILGQKVEFLVSFYNNEISEKSEIFDDQFSVERPDGSNFTLKIRSTKLEDSAMYFCAITGNNYEQYFGPGTRLTVT.